The T cell receptor (beta chain) under discussion was sequenced for a study of blood T cell repertoires in COVID-19. The method was immunoSEQ multiplex PCR; TCRdb's version includes in-frame clones alone and lacks a portion of them. The sample shows 270,000 or so clones, around 88% of them seen only once. The V gene end was trimmed by 2 bases and the J gene end by 3 bases; junction bases not matched to a gene: 4. The CDR3 is 15 residues long. Germline CDR1 SGHRS, CDR2 YFSETQ. The V and J genes are TRBV5-1 and TRBJ1-5; 8 nucleotides align to TRBD1. The specimen was PBMCs or T cells enriched from blood (not recorded which). The clonotype was recovered from a woman in her forties with acute COVID-19. The CDR3 coding sequence is TGCGCCAGCAGCTTCTCAGGGGGCGACAATCAGCCCCAGCATTTT. Translation: CASSFSGGDNQPQHF. The complete variable domain, with remaining parts taken from reference TRBV5-1 and TRBJ1-5, reads KAGVTQTPRYLIKTRGQQVTLSCSPISGHRSVSWYQQTPGQGLQFLFEYFSETQRNKGNFPGRFSGRQFSNSRSEMNVSTLELGDSALYLCASSFSGGDNQPQHFGDGTRLSIL.